These T cell receptor beta chains were read from a single sample in a study of radiotherapy plus CTLA-4 blockade in lung cancer. Only in-frame clones appear in the TCRdb table, and some are missing; sequencing was by immunoSEQ multiplex PCR. The table has about 87,000 clones, approximately 86% seen once. Specimen: peripheral blood, collected from a patient treated with radiotherapy plus ipilimumab. The receptor source for this set is a human donor with non-small cell lung cancer that progressed on radiotherapy plus ipilimumab. Each CDR3 is given with its conserved first and last residue. Each record gives: V gene, clone size, J gene, D gene, CDR3 protein, CDR3 DNA. A D gene is named only where the DNA matches it firmly. The size entry is marked missing in some rows and otherwise reads once, few, many or a size class.

V gene: TRBV27; clone size: NA; J gene: TRBJ2-7; D gene: NA; CDR3 protein: CASSPDGRDVAYEQYF; CDR3 DNA: TGTGCCAGCAGCCCGGACGGGCGGGATGTAGCCTACGAGCAGTACTTC
V gene: TRBV6-4; clone size: few; J gene: TRBJ1-1; D gene: NA; CDR3 protein: CASSDGQRAEAFF; CDR3 DNA: TGTGCCAGCAGTGACGGGCAGAGGGCTGAAGCTTTCTTT
V gene: TRBV25-1; clone size: NA; J gene: TRBJ2-7; D gene: NA; CDR3 protein: CASSGTGILPYEQYF; CDR3 DNA: TGTGCCAGCAGTGGAACAGGGATTCTCCCCTACGAGCAGTACTTC
V gene: TRBV15; clone size: NA; J gene: TRBJ1-1; D gene: NA; CDR3 protein: CATSPTTAGSMVATEAFF; CDR3 DNA: TGTGCCACCAGCCCAACTACGGCAGGGTCGATGGTGGCCACTGAAGCTTTCTTT
V gene: TRBV6-1; clone size: NA; J gene: TRBJ1-1; D gene: NA; CDR3 protein: CASSDRPAGVTEAFF; CDR3 DNA: TGTGCCAGCAGTGACCGTCCCGCCGGAGTCACTGAAGCTTTCTTT
V gene: TRBV11-1; clone size: NA; J gene: TRBJ2-7; D gene: NA; CDR3 protein: CASSLPPIYEQYF; CDR3 DNA: TGTGCCAGCAGCTTACCTCCTATCTACGAGCAGTACTTC
V gene: TRBV5-1; clone size: NA; J gene: TRBJ1-3; D gene: NA; CDR3 protein: CASSFEQPSGNTIYF; CDR3 DNA: TGCGCCAGCAGCTTTGAGCAGCCCTCTGGAAACACCATATATTTT
V gene: TRBV27; clone size: NA; J gene: TRBJ1-1; D gene: TRBD1; CDR3 protein: CASSLWGTGGSEAFF; CDR3 DNA: TGTGCCAGCAGTTTATGGGGGACAGGGGGCTCTGAAGCTTTCTTT
V gene: TRBV10-2; clone size: NA; J gene: TRBJ1-1; D gene: NA; CDR3 protein: CASRGTIGTEAFF; CDR3 DNA: TGCGCCAGCAGAGGTACAATCGGAACTGAAGCTTTCTTT
V gene: TRBV18; clone size: NA; J gene: TRBJ2-3; D gene: TRBD1; CDR3 protein: CASSPGQLTDTQYF; CDR3 DNA: TGTGCCAGCTCACCGGGACAGCTCACAGATACGCAGTATTTT